Below, 31 T cell receptor beta chains from the same sample are listed, as sequenced in a study of cytomegalovirus exposure and HLA in healthy donors. The PCR made use of 60 Vbeta and 13 Jbeta primers. Clones were sequenced by immunoSEQ multiplex PCR, and TCRdb holds only the in-frame ones, with some missing. The table has some 150,000 clones, more than 60% seen once. Sequenced material: PBMCs. All receptors come from a man between 35 and 55 years old in good health and CMV-seronegative.

The V call is TRBV13, the J call TRBJ2-5, with 14 positions matching TRBD2. The V gene's germline CDR1 is PRHDT and CDR2 FYEKMQ (reference sequence). J lost 5 bases, V lost 2 bases, and 16 bases had no gene match. The CDR3 length is 20 residues. The CDR3 DNA is TGTGCCAGCAGCTTAACAGCGGGACTAGCGGGGGCCTTTCCCTTGGAGACCCAGTACTTC. It encodes CASSLTAGLAGAFPLETQYF.

This chain connects TRBV5-1 to TRBJ1-5; possibly TRBD1 for D (6 bases). The germline CDR1 and CDR2 sequences are SGHRS and YFSETQ. Trimming took 4 bases from V and 2 from J, leaving 10 bases between them. The CDR3 contains 14 residues. CDR3 nucleotides: TGCGCCAGCAGCCCTTCAGGGGGCAATCAGCCCCAGCATTTT. Protein sequence: CASSPSGGNQPQHF.

This clone qualifies as medium-sized (0.01 to 0.1%). J is TRBJ2-1 and V is TRBV9; 7 bases align to TRBD1. J was trimmed by 5 bases and V by 4 bases; bases with no gene match: 9. Germline lookup yields CDR1 SGDLS and CDR2 YYNGEE. The CDR3 extends over 15 amino acids. CDR3 in amino acids: CASSPLGDSHNEQFF. The CDR3 region has the DNA TGTGCCAGCAGCCCCTTAGGGGACAGCCACAATGAGCAGTTCTTC.

The chain recombines TRBV5-4 with TRBJ2-2; the match to TRBD1 covers 9 bases. The CDR3 is 16 amino acids. Germline V lookup: CDR1 SGHNT, CDR2 YYREEE (reference sequence). V gave up 2 bases and J gave up 1 base; unmatched junction bases: 3. The CDR3 here is CASSFGQGQNTGELFF. Here the CDR3 DNA reads TGTGCCAGCAGCTTCGGACAGGGGCAGAACACCGGGGAGCTGTTTTTT.

This sequence joins TRBV11-3 and TRBJ2-2; 9 bases map to TRBD2. J was trimmed by 0 bases and V by 3 bases; bases with no gene match: 2. The CDR3 spans 16 residues. CDR1 SGHNT and CDR2 YENEEA come from the germline V gene. CDR3 protein: CASSLRLAANTGELFF. The CDR3 DNA sequence: TGTGCCAGCAGCTTGCGACTAGCGGCGAACACCGGGGAGCTGTTTTTT.

This clone appeared a few times. The chain has TRBV2 and TRBJ2-2; no reliable D call. Deletions cut 7 bases from V and 1 base from J, with 4 bases between. The CDR3 has 12 amino acids. Germline V gene sequence: CDR1 SNHLY, CDR2 FYNNEI. This CDR3 reads CASTGNTGELFF. The CDR3 region has the DNA TGTGCCAGCACAGGGAACACCGGGGAGCTGTTTTTT.

The chain links TRBV30 to TRBJ2-2, with TRBD2 matching over 8 bases. CDR3 length: 15 amino acids. The germline V gene has CDR1 GTSNPN and CDR2 SVGIG (reference sequence). With 0 bases clipped from V and 1 base from J, the junction kept 1 base outside the gene matches. This chain's CDR3 is CAWSVLAENTGELFF. The CDR3, as DNA: TGTGCCTGGAGTGTACTAGCGGAGAACACCGGGGAGCTGTTTTTT.

The chain has TRBV15 and TRBJ2-5; D call uncertain. This CDR3 has 13 amino acids. Germline CDR1 reads LNHNV; CDR2 reads YYDKDF (reference sequence). Trimming took off 0 bases at V and 5 bases at J, with 7 bases between the two ends. The CDR3 loop reads CATSREVRETQYF. CDR3 coding DNA: TGTGCCACCAGCAGAGAAGTCAGGGAGACCCAGTACTTC.

This chain links TRBV19 with TRBJ2-7; the D is unclear. The ends were cut back, 10 bases at V and 5 bases at J, with 15 bases in the middle. The germline CDR1 and CDR2 sequences are LNHDA and SQIVND (reference sequence). The CDR3 is 12 residues long. CDR3 sequence (DNA): TGTGCCACCAATGCCGCAGGTCACGAGCAGTACTTC. It encodes CATNAAGHEQYF.

This sequence joins TRBV30 and TRBJ1-5, with D tentatively TRBD1 (6 bases). The CDR3 is 14 amino acids. Germline V gene sequence: CDR1 GTSNPN, CDR2 SVGIG (reference sequence). V was pared by 0 bases and J by 6 bases, with 12 bases between. CDR3: CAWSVRGGGQPQHF. The CDR3 DNA reads as TGTGCCTGGAGTGTAAGGGGGGGCGGTCAGCCCCAGCATTTT.

The genes are TRBV29-1 and TRBJ2-1, with 9 bases that match TRBD2. From germline, CDR1 is SQVTM and CDR2 ANQGSEA. The CDR3 sequence is 12 residues long. Trimming removed 7 bases from V and 7 bases from J; junction bases left unmatched: 5. For the CDR3, the DNA is TGCAGCGCGGGACTAGCTGGGAATGAGCAGTTCTTC. Its protein product is CSAGLAGNEQFF.

This clone was found once. The CDR3: CASSEALGLAGGRVYNEQFF. For the CDR3, the DNA is TGTGCCAGCAGTGAAGCTTTGGGACTAGCGGGGGGGCGGGTCTACAATGAGCAGTTCTTC. This chain joins TRBV6-1 and TRBJ2-1; 16 nucleotides align to TRBD2. Germline V CDR1 and CDR2: MNHNS, SASEGT. The J segment lost 3 bases and the V segment lost 0 bases, leaving 8 bases of the junction unmatched. The CDR3 covers 20 residues.

This sequence joins TRBV7-2 and TRBJ2-1; no reliable D call. V was shortened by 1 base and J by 0 bases, with 10 bases between the two germline ends. Germline CDR1 is SGHTA and CDR2 is FQGNSA. The CDR3 covers 16 residues. CDR3 DNA sequence: TGTGCCAGCAGCTTAGACCCAGAAAGCTCCTACAATGAGCAGTTCTTC. Encoded protein: CASSLDPESSYNEQFF.

This clone was seen only once. The CDR3 coding sequence is TGTGCCAGCAGCCTACCCCGTCGGTACTACGAGCAGTACTTC. Protein product: CASSLPRRYYEQYF. This rearrangement joins TRBV28 to TRBJ2-7; no clear D gene. This CDR3 has 14 residues. Germline values: CDR1 MDHEN, CDR2 SYDVKM. Trimming pared 6 bases from V and 3 bases from J, leaving 15 bases between.

The chain carries TRBV6-5 and TRBJ1-1; D not resolved. The CDR3 extends over 13 amino acids. The V and J ends lost 5 bases and 4 bases respectively, with 11 bases between them. Germline V gene sequence: CDR1 MNHEY, CDR2 SVGAGI. The CDR3 here is CASSEILSTEAFF. The CDR3 bases are TGTGCCAGCAGTGAGATACTATCCACTGAAGCTTTCTTT.

The chain employs TRBV11-3 and TRBJ2-3, with a possible D match to TRBD1 (5 bases). The CDR3 runs to 16 residues. The germline CDR1 and CDR2 sequences are SGHNT and YENEEA. V lost 3 bases and J 4 bases, leaving 17 bases between the germline ends. In nucleotides, the CDR3 is TGTGCCAGCAGCTTTCGACTGGACAAGACCCCAGATACGCAGTATTTT. Translated, it gives CASSFRLDKTPDTQYF. Drawing the rest from reference TRBV11-3 and TRBJ2-3, the complete variable domain is EAGVVQSPRYKIIEKKQPVAFWCNPISGHNTLYWYLQNLGQGPELLIRYENEEAVDDSQLPKDRFSAERLKGVDSTLKIQPAELGDSAVYLCASSFRLDKTPDTQYFGPGTRLTVL.

The chain uses TRBV6-5 and TRBJ2-5; the D gene is possibly TRBD2 (7 bases). CDR1 is MNHEY, CDR2 SVGAGI, per germline. CDR3 length: 15 residues. The V end was cut by 2 bases, the J end by 5 bases, with 15 bases between. The CDR3 is CASSYEARGGETQYF. CDR3 DNA sequence: TGTGCCAGCAGTTACGAAGCCAGGGGAGGGGAGACCCAGTACTTC.

The rearrangement joins TRBV5-1 to TRBJ2-1; perhaps TRBD1 as D (5 bases). Trimming removed 3 bases at V and 9 bases at J, with 10 bases between. This CDR3 spans 12 amino acids. From germline, CDR1 is SGHRS and CDR2 YFSETQ. In nucleotides, the CDR3 is TGCGCCAGCAGCTCCACAGGACCTGAGCAGTTCTTC. This encodes CASSSTGPEQFF.

The chain joins TRBV2 to TRBJ2-7; 7 bases match TRBD2. Losses at the gene ends were 6 bases for V and 4 bases for J; bases not matched to a gene: 6. Germline V gene sequence: CDR1 SNHLY, CDR2 FYNNEI. The CDR3 length is 13 residues. The CDR3 region is CASSGSGAYEQYF. DNA of the CDR3: TGTGCCAGCAGCGGCAGCGGGGCGTACGAGCAGTACTTC.

A single count supports this clone. This rearrangement joins TRBV5-1 to TRBJ2-3; 7 positions agree with TRBD1. This CDR3 region has 14 residues. V was clipped by 5 bases and J by 2 bases; unmatched bases: 5. Germline CDR1 is SGHRS and CDR2 is YFSETQ. CDR3 sequence (DNA): TGCGCCAGCAGAATAGGACAGGTCACAGATACGCAGTATTTT. Translation: CASRIGQVTDTQYF.

About this clone itself: Other DNA variants within this sample encode the same CDR3. The V and J genes are TRBV5-1 and TRBJ2-3, with D possibly matching TRBD2 (6 bases). The germline V gene has CDR1 SGHRS and CDR2 YFSETQ. Trimming removed 0 bases at V and 0 bases at J, with 8 bases between. The CDR3 covers 15 residues. The CDR3 DNA reads TGCGCCAGCAGCTTGGATGGGACTAGCACAGATACGCAGTATTTT. Its translation is CASSLDGTSTDTQYF.

This clone came up a few times. The chain has TRBV6-6 and TRBJ1-6, with D possibly being TRBD1 (6 bases). V gave up 2 bases and J gave up 6 bases, with 11 bases separating them. In germline, CDR1 is MNHNY, CDR2 SVGAGI (reference sequence). The length of the CDR3 is 15 residues. DNA of the CDR3: TGTGCCAGCAGTTACGAGGGGGGGATTAATTCACCCCTCCACTTT. The encoded protein is CASSYEGGINSPLHF.

The chain carries TRBV4-3 and TRBJ1-6; a weak D match, TRBD1 (5 bases). The V gene's germline CDR1 is LGHNA and CDR2 YSLEER. V lost 0 bases and J 7 bases, leaving 13 bases between the germline ends. CDR3 size: 16 residues. The CDR3 reads CASSQDETVRNSPLHF. The CDR3 nucleotides are TGCGCCAGCAGCCAAGATGAGACAGTACGAAATTCACCCCTCCACTTT.

J is TRBJ2-7 and V is TRBV2; D remains unclear. The ends were cut back, 5 bases at V and 9 bases at J, with 23 bases in the middle. The germline CDR1 and CDR2 sequences are SNHLY and FYNNEI. The CDR3 totals 15 residues. The CDR3 here is CASSNQLTATGGQYF. For the CDR3, the DNA is TGTGCCAGCAGTAACCAACTGACCGCTACTGGCGGGCAGTACTTC.

This clone has just one count. The rearrangement links TRBV14 to TRBJ1-3; weak D call: TRBD1 (5 bases). Deletions cut 3 bases from V and 0 bases from J, with 15 bases between. The germline V gene encodes CDR1 SGHDN and CDR2 FVKESK. The length of the CDR3 is 17 residues. CDR3 DNA: TGTGCCAGCAGCCATGGACATGGCCTGTCCTCTGGAAACACCATATATTTT. It encodes CASSHGHGLSSGNTIYF.

This clone is a singleton in its sample. The chain joins TRBV19 to TRBJ1-1, with unresolved D. Deletions cut 0 bases from V and 1 base from J, with 9 bases between. Germline V gene data show CDR1 as LNHDA and CDR2 as SQIVND (reference sequence). The length of the CDR3 is 15 residues. CDR3 DNA: TGTGCCAGTAGTATAGATCGGGGATCGAACACTGAAGCTTTCTTT. Encoded protein: CASSIDRGSNTEAFF.

The J gene is TRBJ2-7, the V gene TRBV11-2; 7 bases map to TRBD2. This CDR3 spans 15 amino acids. Germline V lookup: CDR1 SGHAT, CDR2 FQNNGV. The J segment lost 0 bases and the V segment lost 6 bases, leaving 8 bases of the junction unmatched. CDR3 region: CASSPVGGISYEQYF. The CDR3 DNA reads as TGTGCCAGCAGTCCGGTGGGGGGGATCTCCTACGAGCAGTACTTC.

This clone occurred a few times. CDR3 in amino acids: CASSEEGRETQYF. As DNA, the CDR3 is TGTGCCAGCAGTGAGGAGGGACGAGAGACCCAGTACTTC. The chain uses TRBV2 and TRBJ2-5; weak D call: TRBD2 (6 bases). Germline CDR1 reads SNHLY; CDR2 reads FYNNEI. V was shortened by 3 bases and J by 4 bases, with 9 bases between the two germline ends. The CDR3 spans 13 residues.

This clone was counted a few times. The gene calls are TRBV6-4 and TRBJ2-3; D might be TRBD2 (5 bases). V gave up 5 bases and J gave up 8 bases, with 14 bases separating them. This CDR3 has 13 amino acids. The germline V gene encodes CDR1 MRHNA and CDR2 SNTAGT. CDR3: CASSSGVGTTQYF. The CDR3 DNA is TGTGCCAGCAGTTCCGGGGTGGGAACTACGCAGTATTTT.

The gene calls are TRBV29-1 and TRBJ2-5; 7 bases line up with TRBD1. Per the germline V gene, CDR1 is SQVTM and CDR2 is ANQGSEA. Unmatched junction bases numbered 4, after V lost 1 base and J lost 2 bases. This CDR3 is 14 amino acids long. The CDR3 DNA reads TGCAGCGTTGAAGGAGACAGGGATCAAGAGACCCAGTACTTC. Residues: CSVEGDRDQETQYF.

This chain joins TRBV18 and TRBJ2-7; TRBD2 is a possible D gene (5 bases). V lost 6 bases, J lost 6 bases, and 15 bases lay in between. Germline V CDR1 and CDR2: KGHSH, LQKENI. The CDR3 spans 13 residues. The CDR3 region is CASSAEGWGEQYF. In nucleotides, the CDR3 is TGTGCCAGCTCCGCCGAGGGCTGGGGCGAGCAGTACTTC.